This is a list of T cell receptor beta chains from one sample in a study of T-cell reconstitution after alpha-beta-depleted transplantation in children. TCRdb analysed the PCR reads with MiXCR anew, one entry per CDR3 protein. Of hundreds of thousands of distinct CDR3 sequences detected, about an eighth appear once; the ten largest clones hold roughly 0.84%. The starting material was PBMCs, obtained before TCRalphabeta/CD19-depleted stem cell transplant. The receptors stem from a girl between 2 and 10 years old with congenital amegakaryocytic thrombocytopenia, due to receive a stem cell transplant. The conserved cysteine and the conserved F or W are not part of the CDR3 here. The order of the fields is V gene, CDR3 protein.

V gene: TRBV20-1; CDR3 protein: SAIRTGGSYNEQF
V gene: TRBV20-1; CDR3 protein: SASWSLSSSYNEQF
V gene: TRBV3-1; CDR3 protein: ASSQEGEVFAYEQY
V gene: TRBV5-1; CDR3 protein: ASSSGADPSTDTQY
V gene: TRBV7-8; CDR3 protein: ASTLREINEQF
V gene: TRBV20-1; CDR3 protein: CASGTSGAWGTDTQY
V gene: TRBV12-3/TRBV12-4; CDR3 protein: ASSLLQNEQF
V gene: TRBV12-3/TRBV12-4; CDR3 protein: ASSLSGSSNEQF
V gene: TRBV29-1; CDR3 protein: SVEDDSGRRQTEQF
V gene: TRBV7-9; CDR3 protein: ASSPRRTSTYEQY
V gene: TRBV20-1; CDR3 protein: SARGANQETQY
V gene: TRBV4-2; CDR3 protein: ASSQVRAQEGQPQH
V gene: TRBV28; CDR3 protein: ASTFDGAYEQY
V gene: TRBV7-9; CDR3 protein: ASSLRGETGTDTQY
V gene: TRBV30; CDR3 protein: AWSGTLKSKKLF
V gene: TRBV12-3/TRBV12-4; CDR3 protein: ASSTGTGTDTQY
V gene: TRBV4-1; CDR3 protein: ASSQARGVSYEQY
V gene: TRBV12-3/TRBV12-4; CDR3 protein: ASRVNTDTQY
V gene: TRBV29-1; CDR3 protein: SVGDVGGGANVLT
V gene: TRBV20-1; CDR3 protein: SARGRGRVSYNEQF
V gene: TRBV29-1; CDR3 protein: SVGLAGLSYNEQF
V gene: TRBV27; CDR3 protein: ASSIQKWTEAF
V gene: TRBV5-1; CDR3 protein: ASRLWGEAHSGELF
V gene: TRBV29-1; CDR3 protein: SVEGGSPSGLEQY
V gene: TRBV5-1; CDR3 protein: ASSWAPGGSNQPQH
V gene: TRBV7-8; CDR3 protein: ASSLRTAATNEKLF
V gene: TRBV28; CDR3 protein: ASIAGGPGNIQY
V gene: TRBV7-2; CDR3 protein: ASSPWMGVVRSGISYNEQF
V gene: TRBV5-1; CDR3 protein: ASSLRDGKTDEQY
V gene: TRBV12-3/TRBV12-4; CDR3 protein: ASPPVRRNGLSEQY
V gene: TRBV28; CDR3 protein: ASSLSATSGGYTQY
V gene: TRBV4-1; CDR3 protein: ASSQEPGGTLYEQY
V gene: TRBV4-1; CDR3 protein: ASSQDMRNTGELF
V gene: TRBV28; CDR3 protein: ASSGDRVNYGYT
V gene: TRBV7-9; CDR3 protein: ASSFERVVTDTQY
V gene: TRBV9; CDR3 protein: ASSDGTSLDTQY
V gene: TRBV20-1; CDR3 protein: SARQLAGGSYEQY
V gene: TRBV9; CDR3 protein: ASSNSPNRDTQY
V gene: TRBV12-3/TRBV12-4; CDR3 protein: ASAGRYQETQY
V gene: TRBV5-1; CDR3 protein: ASSLEARPVDEQY
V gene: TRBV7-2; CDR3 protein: ASSSPGLAETTDTQY
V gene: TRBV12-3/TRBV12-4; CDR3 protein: ASRPLGSQISYEQY
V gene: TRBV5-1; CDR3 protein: ASREGYEQF
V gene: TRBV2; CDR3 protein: ASSGEIVIEQY
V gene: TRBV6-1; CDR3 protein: ASTLNWGLENTGELF
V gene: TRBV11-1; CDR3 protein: ASSSSRTVSATLFLAGELF
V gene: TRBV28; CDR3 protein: ASSSDWTGTINIQY
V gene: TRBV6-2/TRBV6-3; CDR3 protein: AEYNEQF
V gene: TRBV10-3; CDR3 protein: AISVGISGANVLT